Ten or more counts support the clone carrying this T cell receptor beta chain. Its antigen is undetermined. Amplifying from RNA transcripts, the study obtained TCR beta CDR3 regions. An initial RT-PCR round employing HTBI primers preceded a second-round multiplex PCR. TCRdb fed the multiplex PCR reads into MiXCR, producing one record per CDR3 protein. The table lists 170,000 or so distinct CDR3 sequences, around 39% of them singletons. These data are taken from a study of Graves' ophthalmopathy and Graves' hyperthyroidism. General study points: For predicting ophthalmopathy progression, the model had nearly 71% sensitivity and 72.22% specificity. Using 13 signatures, a model distinguished ophthalmopathy from stable hyperthyroidism, reaching about 87% sensitivity and approximately 82% specificity.

Other autoimmune diseases, uncontrolled infections, pregnancy or lactation ruled patients out of participation. This CDR3 comprises 17 residues. Looked up from germline, CDR1 is MNHEY and CDR2 is SVGEGT. Trimming took 6 bases from V and 5 from J, leaving 25 bases between them. The receptor was derived from a man in his thirties or forties with Graves' ophthalmopathy. Sequencing was done on a sample of peripheral blood. The chain carries TRBV6-2 or TRBV6-3 and TRBJ2-5; D unclear. The DNA for the CDR3 is TGTGCCAGCAGAATAAAGTCCCCGACGTCGCCCGTGGAGACCCAGTACTTC. Translation: CASRIKSPTSPVETQYF.